The 24 T cell receptor beta chains presented below share a single source sample, sequenced in a study of shared clonotypes between healthy human individuals. The table came from immunoSEQ multiplex PCR; TCRdb's copy has only in-frame clones and leaves some out. The sample consists of more than 850,000 clones, approximately 80% of them appearing once. The sequencing input was memory CD4+ T cells from PBMCs. Subset indicated: CD45RA-negative fraction. Receptor source: a man aged 18 to 29 in good health. Some clones in this sample may be carry-over from other donors' samples.

The rearrangement joins TRBV5-1 to TRBJ1-4; no clear D. Between the trimmed V and J ends, which lost 2 bases and 5 bases, there was a span of 10 bases. The CDR3 length is 14 residues. CDR1 SGHRS and CDR2 YFSETQ come from the germline V gene. CDR3 in amino acids: CASSLQSLNEKLFF. DNA of the CDR3: TGCGCCAGCAGCTTACAGAGCCTCAATGAAAAACTGTTTTTT.

The rearrangement links TRBV5-4 to TRBJ2-2; TRBD2 matches at 11 bases. The CDR3 is 16 residues long. J gave up 0 bases and V 4 bases, and 2 bases lay outside the gene matches. The V gene's germline CDR1 is SGHNT and CDR2 YYREEE (reference sequence). The CDR3 is CASSVGLAANTGELFF. CDR3 sequence (DNA): TGTGCCAGCAGCGTGGGACTAGCGGCGAACACCGGGGAGCTGTTTTTT.

V is TRBV5-8 and J is TRBJ2-1, with 14 bases that match TRBD2. Per the germline V gene, CDR1 is SGHTS and CDR2 is YDEGEE. Losses at the gene ends were 0 bases for V and 8 bases for J; bases not matched to a gene: 4. This CDR3 is built from 16 residues. The CDR3 here is CASSLVGLAGVHEQFF. The CDR3 DNA follows: TGTGCCAGCAGCTTGGTGGGACTAGCGGGAGTCCATGAGCAGTTCTTC. The complete variable domain, with remaining parts taken from reference TRBV5-8 and TRBJ2-1, reads EAGVTQSPTHLIKTRGQQATLRCSPISGHTSVYWYQQALGLGLQFLLWYDEGEERNRGNFPPRFSGRQFPNYSSELNVNALELEDSALYLCASSLVGLAGVHEQFFGPGTRLTVL.

The genes are TRBV7-2 and TRBJ2-7; D uncertain. Germline CDR1 SGHTA, CDR2 FQGNSA. V was shortened by 5 bases and J by 3 bases, with 20 bases between the two germline ends. This CDR3 has 16 residues. The DNA of the CDR3 is TGTGCCAGCAGCCCGAGGTTGTCAGGTTTTATCTACGAGCAGTACTTC. Protein product: CASSPRLSGFIYEQYF.

The V gene is TRBV21-1, the J gene TRBJ2-1; the table's D gene call, TRBD2, was not cross checked with the DNA. TRBV21-1 is classified as a pseudogene. The CDR3 runs 13 residues. For the CDR3, the DNA is TGTGCCAGCAGCTCCTCCGGAGGTGGTGAGCAGTTCTTC. Protein product: CASSSSGGGEQFF.

The chain couples TRBV7-9 to TRBJ1-3; no clear D. The germline CDR1 and CDR2 sequences are SEHNR and FQNEAQ (reference sequence). V lost 5 bases to trimming and J lost 0 bases, with 5 bases between them. The CDR3 extends over 13 amino acids. The CDR3 sequence: CASSRVSGNTIYF. In nucleotides, the CDR3 is TGTGCCAGCAGCCGGGTCTCTGGAAACACCATATATTTT.

The rearrangement uses TRBV28 and TRBJ1-2; D perhaps matches TRBD1 (5 bases). Trimming removed 3 bases at V and 0 bases at J, with 14 bases between. The CDR3 consists of 16 residues. Germline values: CDR1 MDHEN, CDR2 SYDVKM. The CDR3 DNA follows: TGTGCCAGCAGTTTCGGAGGGGTGATACCTAACTATGGCTACACCTTC. Translation gives CASSFGGVIPNYGYTF.

This clone was observed a handful of times. The chain joins TRBV6-1 to TRBJ2-7; TRBD1 matches 7 bases. This CDR3 is 13 amino acids long. The V gene end was trimmed by 6 bases and the J gene end by 6 bases; junction bases not matched to a gene: 8. The germline V gene has CDR1 MNHNS and CDR2 SASEGT. CDR3 DNA sequence: TGTGCCAGCAGCGCCACGACAGGGTCCGAGCAGTACTTC. Translation gives CASSATTGSEQYF.

V is TRBV19 and J is TRBJ1-4; D gene uncertain. The CDR3 extends over 14 amino acids. The germline CDR1 and CDR2 sequences are LNHDA and SQIVND (reference sequence). Between the trimmed V and J ends, which lost 5 bases and 0 bases, there was a span of 7 bases. The CDR3 loop reads CASSGLATNEKLFF. The CDR3 DNA reads TGTGCCAGTAGTGGCCTAGCAACTAATGAAAAACTGTTTTTT.

The J gene is TRBJ1-1, the V gene TRBV19; D uncertain. The germline V gene encodes CDR1 LNHDA and CDR2 SQIVND (reference sequence). Trimming cost V 3 bases and J 11 bases, with 19 bases left between them. The CDR3 is 14 residues long. The CDR3 loop reads CASSIATAGWPAFF. The CDR3 DNA reads TGTGCCAGTAGTATCGCCACAGCCGGGTGGCCCGCTTTCTTT.

The J gene is TRBJ2-2, the V gene TRBV2, with D possibly matching TRBD1 (6 bases). The CDR3 is 15 residues long. Germline values: CDR1 SNHLY, CDR2 FYNNEI. Between the trimmed V and J ends, which lost 7 bases and 2 bases, there was a span of 14 bases. The CDR3 region has the DNA TGTGCCAGCAAGGGGACAATTATTAACACCGGGGAGCTGTTTTTT. This encodes CASKGTIINTGELFF.

The rearrangement joins TRBV19 to TRBJ1-5, with a possible D match to TRBD1 (5 bases). The V and J ends lost 5 bases and 0 bases respectively, with 8 bases between them. The CDR3 has 14 amino acids. Germline values: CDR1 LNHDA, CDR2 SQIVND (reference sequence). The CDR3 coding sequence is TGTGCCAGTAGTCGACAGAATAGCAATCAGCCCCAGCATTTT. This gives the protein CASSRQNSNQPQHF.

The rearrangement links TRBV11-2 to TRBJ2-7; D unclear. The CDR3 length is 11 residues. Per the germline V gene, CDR1 is SGHAT and CDR2 is FQNNGV. Deletions cut 4 bases from V and 0 bases from J, with 1 base between. CDR3 nucleotide sequence: TGTGCCAGCAGCTACTCCTACGAGCAGTACTTC. Translating it yields CASSYSYEQYF. Using reference TRBV11-2 and TRBJ2-7 for the parts outside the CDR3, the full variable domain is EAGVAQSPRYKIIEKRQSVAFWCNPISGHATLYWYQQILGQGPKLLIQFQNNGVVDDSQLPKDRFSAERLKGVDSTLKIQPAKLEDSAVYLCASSYSYEQYFGPGTRLTVT.

The rearrangement links TRBV9 to TRBJ1-2; 7 bases are a match to TRBD1. V trimming: 2 bases; J trimming: 6 bases; junction bases outside the gene matches: 7. The germline gives CDR1 SGDLS, CDR2 YYNGEE. CDR3 size: 14 residues. CDR3 in amino acids: CASSVGTALDGYTF. The CDR3 DNA is TGTGCCAGCAGCGTTGGGACAGCCCTCGATGGCTACACCTTC.

V usage is TRBV10-3 and J usage is TRBJ1-2; D gene unclear. Germline V gene sequence: CDR1 ENHRY, CDR2 SYGVKD. V gave up 0 bases and J gave up 1 base, with 9 bases separating them. The CDR3 has 15 amino acids. CDR3 loop: CAISESPGNNYGYTF. The DNA of the CDR3 is TGTGCCATCAGTGAGTCCCCAGGTAATAACTATGGCTACACCTTC.

J is TRBJ2-3 and V is TRBV11-2, with a tentative D call TRBD2 (5 bases). With 5 bases removed from V and 1 base from J, the gap between germline ends came to 13 bases. The CDR3 has 15 amino acids. Germline CDR1 and CDR2: SGHAT and FQNNGV. The CDR3 DNA sequence: TGTGCCAGCAGCCCCAGGACTCGACGCACAGATACGCAGTATTTT. This codes for CASSPRTRRTDTQYF.

Points on this clone: A far larger clone is just one base off, so this is likely a read error. V gene TRBV6-6 combines with J gene TRBJ2-7, with TRBD1 as a possible D gene (5 bases). Trimming cost V 5 bases and J 2 bases, with 7 bases left between them. The CDR3 extends over 12 amino acids. Germline V lookup: CDR1 MNHNY, CDR2 SVGAGI (reference sequence). The CDR3 region has the DNA TGTGCCAGCAGTGAGACAGCCTACGAGCAGTACTTC. Amino acid sequence: CASSETAYEQYF.

The chain links TRBV2 to TRBJ2-5, with D tentatively TRBD2 (6 bases). Germline V gene sequence: CDR1 SNHLY, CDR2 FYNNEI. The CDR3 runs to 14 residues. Trimming stripped 5 bases from V and 5 bases from J, with 15 bases between. CDR3 nucleotide sequence: TGTGCCAGCAGTCGAGGGATTGGGGGGGAGACCCAGTACTTC. Residues: CASSRGIGGETQYF.

This sequence joins TRBV18 and TRBJ2-3; 11 nucleotides align to TRBD2. The CDR3 length is 16 residues. CDR1 KGHSH and CDR2 LQKENI come from the germline V gene. V trimming: 1 base; J trimming: 7 bases; junction bases outside the gene matches: 7. DNA for the CDR3: TGTGCCAGCTCACCACGCACTAGCGGGAGCGGGAATACGCAGTATTTT. Its translation is CASSPRTSGSGNTQYF.

This clone has just one count. Other DNA sequences of this sample code for an identical CDR3. The chain joins TRBV30 to TRBJ2-7; D is undetermined. This CDR3 is 12 amino acids long. V was shortened by 3 bases and J by 1 base, with 7 bases between the two germline ends. The germline V gene has CDR1 GTSNPN and CDR2 SVGIG (reference sequence). The DNA for the CDR3 is TGTGCCTGGAGCGGCGGATCCTACGAGCAGTACTTC. The encoded protein is CAWSGGSYEQYF.

The V and J genes are TRBV5-4 and TRBJ1-2; D uncertain. Germline lookup yields CDR1 SGHNT and CDR2 YYREEE (reference sequence). V dropped 4 bases and J dropped 6 bases, with 16 bases sitting between them. The CDR3 is made up of 14 amino acids. CDR3 amino acids: CASSNIFRLDGYTF. The CDR3 region has the DNA TGTGCCAGCAGCAACATCTTTAGGTTGGATGGCTACACCTTC.

For this clone: This same CDR3 is encoded by further DNA sequences in the sample. The chain carries TRBV6-5 and TRBJ1-1; D remains unclear. Germline V gene sequence: CDR1 MNHEY, CDR2 SVGAGI. This CDR3 has 13 residues. Trimming left V 4 bases short and J 0 bases short, with 6 bases between. In DNA, the CDR3 is TGTGCCAGCAGTTCCGCATTGAACACTGAAGCTTTCTTT. Translated, it gives CASSSALNTEAFF.

This clone came up once. This chain connects TRBV10-1 to TRBJ2-1; 10 nucleotides align to TRBD2. The germline CDR1 and CDR2 sequences are WNHNN and SYGVQD (reference sequence). CDR3 length equals 15 residues. J gave up 5 bases and V 5 bases, and 6 bases lay outside the gene matches. Here the CDR3 reads CASSRAGGINNEQFF. For the CDR3, the DNA is TGCGCCAGCAGTAGAGCGGGGGGGATTAACAATGAGCAGTTCTTC.

The chain has TRBV13 and TRBJ1-3, with 7 bases aligning to TRBD1. The CDR3 is 16 amino acids. V gave up 2 bases and J gave up 2 bases; unmatched junction bases: 6. Germline values: CDR1 PRHDT, CDR2 FYEKMQ (reference sequence). CDR3 in DNA: TGTGCCAGCAGCTTAAGGGGACAGAGAACTGGAAACACCATATATTTT. Amino acids: CASSLRGQRTGNTIYF.